The 14 T cell receptor beta chains listed next were all sequenced from one sample in a study of T cell repertoires in ileal Crohn's disease. Profiling relied on immunoSEQ multiplex PCR, and the TCRdb table lists in-frame clones only, not all of them. This sample carries over 5,000 clones, over 75% of them seen once, and the ten largest clones take roughly 14%. Sequencing was performed on ileal tissue. The source of these receptors is an adult with Crohn's disease.

This chain connects TRBV19 to TRBJ1-1, with 8 bases lining up with TRBD1. J lost 5 bases, V lost 6 bases, and 5 bases had no gene match. The V gene's germline CDR1 is LNHDA and CDR2 SQIVND (reference sequence). The CDR3 sequence is 13 residues long. The CDR3: CASSTTGGTEAFF. The CDR3 bases are TGTGCCAGTAGCACAACAGGGGGGACTGAAGCTTTCTTT.

This chain joins TRBV5-6 and TRBJ1-2; 9 nucleotides agree with TRBD1. Germline trimming cut 1 base from V and 2 bases from J; bases unmatched to any gene: 9. This CDR3 region has 17 residues. The germline CDR1 and CDR2 sequences are SGHDT and YYEEEE. The CDR3 here is CASSLPGTGTGNYGYTF. The CDR3 bases are TGTGCCAGCAGCTTGCCGGGAACCGGGACAGGGAACTATGGCTACACCTTC.

In DNA, the CDR3 is TGTGCCAGCAGATCCAGACAATACCAAGAGACCCAGTACTTC. Translating it yields CASRSRQYQETQYF. The V gene is TRBV28, the J gene TRBJ2-5; no clear D. V gave up 6 bases and J gave up 0 bases, with 11 bases separating them. Germline V gives CDR1 MDHEN, CDR2 SYDVKM. The CDR3 has 14 residues. Drawing the rest from reference TRBV28 and TRBJ2-5, the complete variable domain is DVKVTQSSRYLVKRTGEKVFLECVQDMDHENMFWYRQDPGLGLRLIYFSYDVKMKEKGDIPEGYSVSREKKERFSLILESASTNQTSMYLCASRSRQYQETQYFGPGTRLLVL.

This clone was recorded a few times. The chain links TRBV28 to TRBJ2-1; 7 bases align to TRBD2. The CDR3 sequence is 15 residues long. The V gene's germline CDR1 is MDHEN and CDR2 SYDVKM. V gave up 4 bases and J gave up 6 bases; unmatched junction bases: 9. The CDR3 here is CASSSSGAGGNEQFF. CDR3 sequence (DNA): TGTGCCAGCAGTTCAAGCGGGGCCGGGGGCAATGAGCAGTTCTTC.

This chain uses TRBV7-7 with TRBJ2-3; perhaps TRBD1 as D (7 bases). CDR3 length: 16 residues. Trimming took 5 bases from V and 0 from J, leaving 15 bases between them. Germline assignment: CDR1 SSHAT and CDR2 FNYEAQ (reference sequence). The CDR3 loop is CASSRGTDSSTDTQYF. The DNA for the CDR3 is TGTGCCAGCAGCCGCGGGACAGATTCTAGCACAGATACGCAGTATTTT.

The V gene is TRBV5-6, the J gene TRBJ1-4; 7 nucleotides match TRBD1. The V segment lost 3 bases and the J segment 1 base; nucleotides outside the gene matches: 6. The CDR3 extends over 16 amino acids. CDR1 and CDR2 from the germline V gene are SGHDT and YYEEEE. CDR3 in amino acids: CASSSFTGVTNEKLFF. The CDR3 bases are TGTGCCAGCAGCTCCTTCACAGGGGTAACTAATGAAAAACTGTTTTTT.

The chain joins TRBV11-2 to TRBJ1-2; the D is unclear. Per germline, CDR1 SGHAT and CDR2 FQNNGV. V dropped 0 bases and J dropped 2 bases, with 10 bases sitting between them. The CDR3 has 15 residues. Here the CDR3 DNA reads TGTGCCAGCAGCTTAGAGCTGCACAGAAACTATGGCTACACCTTC. Its protein product is CASSLELHRNYGYTF. Full variable domain (missing parts from reference TRBV11-2 and TRBJ1-2): EAGVAQSPRYKIIEKRQSVAFWCNPISGHATLYWYQQILGQGPKLLIQFQNNGVVDDSQLPKDRFSAERLKGVDSTLKIQPAKLEDSAVYLCASSLELHRNYGYTFGSGTRLTVV.

The chain couples TRBV14 to TRBJ1-1; D unresolved. This CDR3 comprises 16 residues. Germline V gene sequence: CDR1 SGHDN, CDR2 FVKESK. V lost 4 bases and J lost 0, with 15 bases in between. In DNA, the CDR3 is TGTGCCAGCAGCCGACGACAAGAAGGTTTGAACACTGAAGCTTTCTTT. It yields the protein CASSRRQEGLNTEAFF.

The chain is built from TRBV7-7 and TRBJ2-1, with TRBD2 matching over 11 bases. CDR1 is SSHAT and CDR2 is FNYEAQ in the germline V gene (reference sequence). CDR3 size: 18 residues. With V trimmed by 3 bases and J by 0 bases, 7 bases remained unmatched. CDR3 loop: CASSFGPSGRNSYNEQFF. The CDR3 bases are TGTGCCAGCAGCTTTGGTCCTAGCGGGAGGAACTCCTACAATGAGCAGTTCTTC.

This chain uses TRBV6-1 with TRBJ2-3; 9 bases line up with TRBD2. This CDR3 is built from 15 residues. The V segment lost 6 bases and the J segment 4 bases; nucleotides outside the gene matches: 8. In germline, CDR1 is MNHNS, CDR2 SASEGT. This CDR3 reads CASRVREGRADTQYF. In nucleotides, the CDR3 is TGTGCCAGCAGGGTGCGGGAGGGCCGCGCAGATACGCAGTATTTT.

This sequence joins TRBV5-1 and TRBJ2-7; 10 bases match TRBD1. Trimming removed 2 bases from V and 5 bases from J; junction bases left unmatched: 7. This CDR3 is 15 amino acids long. Germline V gives CDR1 SGHRS, CDR2 YFSETQ. CDR3 in amino acids: CASSFAPGQGNEQYF. The DNA for the CDR3 is TGCGCCAGCAGCTTCGCCCCGGGACAGGGGAACGAGCAGTACTTC.

The J gene is TRBJ2-7, the V gene TRBV7-6, with TRBD2 matching over 12 bases. The CDR3 loop spans 16 amino acids. The germline gives CDR1 SGHVS, CDR2 FNYEAQ. The trim removed 5 bases at V and 5 bases at J, leaving 10 bases unmatched. The CDR3 sequence: CASSLRTSGIPHEQYF. The CDR3 nucleotides read TGTGCCAGCAGCCTGCGGACTAGCGGGATTCCCCACGAGCAGTACTTC.

The CDR3 DNA sequence: TGTGCCATCAGTGTTACAGGGGCTGGTACAGATACGCAGTATTTT. Its protein is CAISVTGAGTDTQYF. This chain connects TRBV10-3 to TRBJ2-3; 7 bases line up with TRBD1. The CDR3 runs to 15 residues. Germline V CDR1 and CDR2: ENHRY, SYGVKD. The J segment lost 3 bases and the V segment lost 4 bases, leaving 7 bases of the junction unmatched.

This rearrangement joins TRBV14 to TRBJ2-7; D perhaps matches TRBD1 (6 bases). V lost 5 bases, J lost 6 bases, and 17 bases lay in between. CDR3 length: 14 amino acids. Germline CDR1 and CDR2: SGHDN and FVKESK. The CDR3 loop reads CASSFPGAGVEQYF. For the CDR3, the DNA is TGTGCCAGCAGCTTCCCAGGGGCAGGGGTCGAGCAGTACTTC.